This is a list of T cell receptor beta chains from one sample in a study of cytomegalovirus exposure and HLA in healthy donors. Using immunoSEQ multiplex PCR, the repertoire was profiled, and TCRdb retains in-frame clones only, with some absent. Of approximately 260,000 clones in the sample, approximately 85% were seen once. Sequenced sample: PBMCs. The receptor source for this set is a middle-aged woman in good health and CMV-seropositive. Both conserved end residues are part of each CDR3. The order of the fields is clone size, D gene, V gene, J gene, CDR3 DNA, CDR3 protein. D genes are given only for firm matches. The size field is filled for only some rows; it gives once, few, many or a size class.

clone_size: -; d_call: TRBD1; v_call: TRBV28; j_call: TRBJ1-2; cdr3_nt: TGTGCCAGCAGTTTAACCGCCGTAGAGGGGGCAGCTGGCTACACCTTC; cdr3_aa: CASSLTAVEGAAGYTF
clone_size: -; d_call: -; v_call: TRBV7-2; j_call: TRBJ1-5; cdr3_nt: TGTGCCAGCACCCCTTATTATAGCAATCAGCCCCAGCATTTT; cdr3_aa: CASTPYYSNQPQHF
clone_size: -; d_call: TRBD1; v_call: TRBV11-2; j_call: TRBJ2-2; cdr3_nt: TGTGCCAGCAGTTTGGACAGGGCCACCGGGGAGCTGTTTTTT; cdr3_aa: CASSLDRATGELFF
clone_size: -; d_call: -; v_call: TRBV5-1; j_call: TRBJ2-3; cdr3_nt: TGCGCCAGCAGCTTGCAGGGTATGGATACGCAGTATTTT; cdr3_aa: CASSLQGMDTQYF
clone_size: -; d_call: TRBD1; v_call: TRBV28; j_call: TRBJ2-7; cdr3_nt: TGTGCCAGCAGTCCCGCCGGGACAGGGATGGACTACGAGCAGTACTTC; cdr3_aa: CASSPAGTGMDYEQYF
clone_size: -; d_call: TRBD1; v_call: TRBV7-2; j_call: TRBJ1-6; cdr3_nt: TGTGCCAGCAGCTTAATCGCGGGACAGACTAATTCACCCCTCCACTTT; cdr3_aa: CASSLIAGQTNSPLHF
clone_size: -; d_call: -; v_call: TRBV19; j_call: TRBJ2-4; cdr3_nt: TGTGCCAGTAGTATAAACAGAGGGGGAAACATTCAGTACTTC; cdr3_aa: CASSINRGGNIQYF
clone_size: -; d_call: -; v_call: TRBV7-9; j_call: TRBJ2-7; cdr3_nt: TGTGCCAGCAGCTTAGGTGGGGCGCGGTACGAGCAGTACTTC; cdr3_aa: CASSLGGARYEQYF
clone_size: -; d_call: -; v_call: TRBV7-2; j_call: TRBJ1-1; cdr3_nt: TGTGCCAGCAGCTTACCGGGGGGGAGGAGCACTGAAGCTTTCTTT; cdr3_aa: CASSLPGGRSTEAFF
clone_size: -; d_call: -; v_call: TRBV18; j_call: TRBJ2-2; cdr3_nt: TGTGCCAGCTCACCCTCCCCAGGGACCGGGGAGCTGTTTTTT; cdr3_aa: CASSPSPGTGELFF
clone_size: -; d_call: -; v_call: TRBV7-2; j_call: TRBJ1-5; cdr3_nt: TGTGCCAGCAGCTCCGGCAGGGTTAGCAATCAGCCCCAGCATTTT; cdr3_aa: CASSSGRVSNQPQHF
clone_size: once; d_call: TRBD1; v_call: TRBV29-1; j_call: TRBJ2-2; cdr3_nt: TGCAGCGTGGGTTCGTCTGCAGGGGGATTCACCGGGGAGCTGTTTTTT; cdr3_aa: CSVGSSAGGFTGELFF
clone_size: -; d_call: -; v_call: TRBV6-5; j_call: TRBJ1-1; cdr3_nt: TGTGCCAGCAGTTACTCGGCAGGGGACACTGAAGCTTTCTTT; cdr3_aa: CASSYSAGDTEAFF
clone_size: once; d_call: -; v_call: TRBV10-3; j_call: TRBJ2-7; cdr3_nt: TGTGCCATCAGGGAAGTGGGGAGCTCCTACGAGCAGTACTTC; cdr3_aa: CAIREVGSSYEQYF
clone_size: -; d_call: -; v_call: TRBV28; j_call: TRBJ2-2; cdr3_nt: TGTGCCAGCAGCGACCCTCTCCGGGGGAGAGACACCGGGGAGCTGTTTTTT; cdr3_aa: CASSDPLRGRDTGELFF
clone_size: -; d_call: -; v_call: TRBV7-9; j_call: TRBJ2-7; cdr3_nt: TGTTCCAGCAGCTTACAGTTGGCCTACGAGCAGTACTTC; cdr3_aa: CSSSLQLAYEQYF
clone_size: -; d_call: TRBD2; v_call: TRBV7-2; j_call: TRBJ2-1; cdr3_nt: TGTGCCAGCAGCCCTGCCGGGAGGCTTGGGAATGAGCAGTTCTTC; cdr3_aa: CASSPAGRLGNEQFF
clone_size: -; d_call: -; v_call: TRBV28; j_call: TRBJ1-1; cdr3_nt: TGTGCCAGCAGTTTAGGTGGGAGAACTGAAGCTTTCTTT; cdr3_aa: CASSLGGRTEAFF
clone_size: once; d_call: TRBD2; v_call: TRBV10-2; j_call: TRBJ2-1; cdr3_nt: TGCGCCAGCAAACTAGCGGAGTCCTACAATGAGCAGTTCTTC; cdr3_aa: CASKLAESYNEQFF
clone_size: -; d_call: -; v_call: TRBV29-1; j_call: TRBJ1-1; cdr3_nt: TGCAGCGTTGATGGGCACCAGAACACTGAAGCTTTCTTT; cdr3_aa: CSVDGHQNTEAFF
clone_size: -; d_call: -; v_call: TRBV7-3; j_call: TRBJ2-5; cdr3_nt: TGTGCCAGCAGCCAAGGGCCGGGGGAGACCCAGTACTTC; cdr3_aa: CASSQGPGETQYF
clone_size: -; d_call: TRBD1; v_call: TRBV2; j_call: TRBJ2-7; cdr3_nt: TGTGCCAGCAGAGGGACAGGATCCTACGAGCAGTACTTC; cdr3_aa: CASRGTGSYEQYF
clone_size: -; d_call: TRBD1; v_call: TRBV30; j_call: TRBJ2-7; cdr3_nt: TGTGCCTTTGGACAGGGGGCGCACGAGCAGTACTTC; cdr3_aa: CAFGQGAHEQYF
clone_size: -; d_call: -; v_call: TRBV25-1; j_call: TRBJ2-7; cdr3_nt: TGTGCCAGCAGTAAGACAACCTACGAGCAGTACTTC; cdr3_aa: CASSKTTYEQYF
clone_size: once; d_call: TRBD2; v_call: TRBV30; j_call: TRBJ2-2; cdr3_nt: TGTGCCTGGACTAGCGGGAGAAGGAACACCGGGGAGCTGTTTTTT; cdr3_aa: CAWTSGRRNTGELFF
clone_size: -; d_call: -; v_call: TRBV10-3; j_call: TRBJ1-6; cdr3_nt: TGTGCCATCAGTGATTTGGACAGAAATAATTCACCCCTCCACTTT; cdr3_aa: CAISDLDRNNSPLHF
clone_size: -; d_call: TRBD1; v_call: TRBV6-5; j_call: TRBJ1-4; cdr3_nt: TGTGCCAGCAGTTACTCCAGGGACAGTGAAAAACTGTTTTTT; cdr3_aa: CASSYSRDSEKLFF
clone_size: few; d_call: -; v_call: TRBV29-1; j_call: TRBJ2-5; cdr3_nt: TGCAGCTTTAAACAAGATGTCTTCCCGGGGGAGACCCAGTACTTC; cdr3_aa: CSFKQDVFPGETQYF
clone_size: -; d_call: TRBD2; v_call: TRBV5-1; j_call: TRBJ2-7; cdr3_nt: TGCGCCAGCAGCCTGACTAGCGGTACCTACGAGCAGTACTTC; cdr3_aa: CASSLTSGTYEQYF
clone_size: -; d_call: TRBD1; v_call: TRBV27; j_call: TRBJ1-1; cdr3_nt: TGTGCCAGCAGTTTAGAGGGGGCCGTCGCTGAAGCTTTCTTT; cdr3_aa: CASSLEGAVAEAFF
clone_size: few; d_call: TRBD1; v_call: TRBV28; j_call: TRBJ2-2; cdr3_nt: TGTGCCAGCAGTTCTGGACAGGGGTGGGGCACCGGGGAGCTGTTTTTT; cdr3_aa: CASSSGQGWGTGELFF
clone_size: -; d_call: -; v_call: TRBV28; j_call: TRBJ2-7; cdr3_nt: TGTGCCAGCAGGGGCCCCCCGGCGCGAGAGCAGTACTTC; cdr3_aa: CASRGPPAREQYF
clone_size: -; d_call: -; v_call: TRBV5-1; j_call: TRBJ2-7; cdr3_nt: TGCGCCAGCAGCTTAGGTAGCAGTCCCTACGAGCAGTACTTC; cdr3_aa: CASSLGSSPYEQYF
clone_size: -; d_call: TRBD1; v_call: TRBV19; j_call: TRBJ2-7; cdr3_nt: TGTGCCAGTAGTATATACAGGGGGCCGTACGAGCAGTACTTC; cdr3_aa: CASSIYRGPYEQYF
clone_size: few; d_call: -; v_call: TRBV28; j_call: TRBJ2-2; cdr3_nt: TGTGCCAGCAGTCAGACCAGACTTGGCGGGGAGCTGTTTTTT; cdr3_aa: CASSQTRLGGELFF
clone_size: once; d_call: -; v_call: TRBV2; j_call: TRBJ1-5; cdr3_nt: TGTGCCAGCGCAGGGTACGATCAGCCCCAGCATTTT; cdr3_aa: CASAGYDQPQHF
clone_size: -; d_call: -; v_call: TRBV10-3; j_call: TRBJ1-5; cdr3_nt: TGTGCCATCAGTGAGCGCCGGGACTCATATCAGCCCCAGCATTTT; cdr3_aa: CAISERRDSYQPQHF
clone_size: -; d_call: -; v_call: TRBV18; j_call: TRBJ2-7; cdr3_nt: TGTGCCAGCTCACTCGATCGGGGACAATCCTACGAGCAGTACTTC; cdr3_aa: CASSLDRGQSYEQYF
clone_size: -; d_call: TRBD1; v_call: TRBV5-1; j_call: TRBJ2-3; cdr3_nt: TGCGCCAGCAGCCGCTCAGGACAGGGGGATACAGATACGCAGTATTTT; cdr3_aa: CASSRSGQGDTDTQYF
clone_size: -; d_call: -; v_call: TRBV27; j_call: TRBJ1-1; cdr3_nt: TGTGCCAGCAGTAGTCGACTCAGGGGCCGCAGCACTGAAGCTTTCTTT; cdr3_aa: CASSSRLRGRSTEAFF
clone_size: -; d_call: TRBD2; v_call: TRBV28; j_call: TRBJ2-1; cdr3_nt: TGTGCCAGCAGATCTACTAGCGCGCCCCAGTTCTTC; cdr3_aa: CASRSTSAPQFF
clone_size: -; d_call: TRBD1; v_call: TRBV19; j_call: TRBJ1-2; cdr3_nt: TGTGCCAGTAGCCCTCAGGGGGCCGCTAACTATGGCTACACCTTC; cdr3_aa: CASSPQGAANYGYTF
clone_size: -; d_call: -; v_call: TRBV18; j_call: TRBJ2-7; cdr3_nt: TGTGCCAGCTCACCCCTCCTCCAGGGGAGAGAGCAGTACTTC; cdr3_aa: CASSPLLQGREQYF
clone_size: -; d_call: TRBD1; v_call: TRBV7-9; j_call: TRBJ2-7; cdr3_nt: TGTGCCAGCAGGACCGGGACAGCGTCCTACGAGCAGTACTTC; cdr3_aa: CASRTGTASYEQYF